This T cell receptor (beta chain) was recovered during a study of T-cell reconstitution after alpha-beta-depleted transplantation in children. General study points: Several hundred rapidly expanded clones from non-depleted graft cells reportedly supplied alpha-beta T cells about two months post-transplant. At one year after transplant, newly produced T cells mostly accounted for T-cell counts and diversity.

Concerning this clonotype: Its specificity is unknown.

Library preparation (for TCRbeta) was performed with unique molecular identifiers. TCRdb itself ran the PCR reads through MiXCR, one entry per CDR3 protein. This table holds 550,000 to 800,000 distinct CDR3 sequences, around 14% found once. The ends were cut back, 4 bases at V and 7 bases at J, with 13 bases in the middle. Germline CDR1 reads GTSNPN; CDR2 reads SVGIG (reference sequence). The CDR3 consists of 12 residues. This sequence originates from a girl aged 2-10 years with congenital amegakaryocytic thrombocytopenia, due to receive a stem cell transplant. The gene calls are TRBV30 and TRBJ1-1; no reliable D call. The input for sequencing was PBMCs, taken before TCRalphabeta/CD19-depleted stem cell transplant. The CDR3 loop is CAWTRWSFEAFF. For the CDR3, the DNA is TGTGCCTGGACCAGGTGGTCGTTTGAAGCTTTCTTT.